This passage covers 28 T cell receptor beta chains from one sample sequenced in a study of T cell repertoires in cytomegalovirus infection. Using its own MiXCR run on the reads, TCRdb lists one record per CDR3 protein. Of more than 650,000 distinct CDR3 sequences listed, less than 40% are singletons. The sample taken for sequencing was PBMCs. Receptors were obtained from a human donor in good health (CMV status not recorded). Some clones in this sample may be carry-over from other donors' samples.

This clonotype was observed a handful of times. The V gene is TRBV3-1, the J gene TRBJ2-5, with D maybe TRBD1 (6 bases). The CDR3 totals 14 residues. Germline CDR1 reads LGHDT; CDR2 reads YNNKEL (reference sequence). V gave up 0 bases and J gave up 7 bases, with 12 bases separating them. CDR3 sequence reads: CASSQESRGATQYF. Here the CDR3 DNA reads TGTGCCAGCAGCCAAGAATCCAGGGGAGCGACCCAGTACTTC.

The rearrangement uses TRBV7-2 and TRBJ1-5; the D is unclear. This CDR3 is built from 15 residues. With 1 base removed from V and 2 bases from J, the gap between germline ends came to 9 bases. The germline V gene has CDR1 SGHTA and CDR2 FQGNSA. DNA for the CDR3: TGTGCCAGCAGCTTAGGTCGAAGTGGCAATCAGCCCCAGCATTTT. Encoded protein: CASSLGRSGNQPQHF.

On this clonotype itself: Given a much more abundant clone one base away, this may be a read error. The rearrangement links TRBV7-8 to TRBJ2-1; D is undetermined. This CDR3 has 15 amino acids. Germline lookup yields CDR1 SGHVS and CDR2 FQNEAQ. CDR3 nucleotide sequence: TGTGCCAGCAGCTTTAGTAAGGTTCCCTACAATGAGCTGTTCTTC. Translation gives CASSFSKVPYNELFF.

The sample holds many counts of this clonotype. The chain has TRBV28 and TRBJ2-5; TRBD2 might be the D (6 bases). CDR1 and CDR2 from the germline V gene are MDHEN and SYDVKM. CDR3 length: 12 amino acids. Trimming shortened V by 3 bases and J by 6 bases, and 8 bases separated the two germline ends. The CDR3 protein is CASSFGGKTQYF. The DNA of the CDR3 is TGTGCCAGCAGTTTTGGGGGGAAGACCCAGTACTTC.

This clonotype was seen a few times. The chain combines TRBV28 with TRBJ1-2, with 9 bases matching TRBD1. There are 15 residues in the CDR3. V lost 6 bases and J lost 0; bases outside the gene matches: 5. CDR1 MDHEN and CDR2 SYDVKM come from the germline V gene. The DNA for the CDR3 is TGTGCCAGCAGGGTACAGGGGGCAGCTAACTATGGCTACACCTTC. This codes for CASRVQGAANYGYTF.

Note on this clonotype: This likely comes from a read error, as the CDR3 has no conserved phenylalanine or tryptophan at its end. The V and J genes are TRBV2 and TRBJ2-7, with 7 bases fitting TRBD1. Losses at the gene ends were 6 bases for V and 2 bases for J; bases not matched to a gene: 10. There are 15 residues in the CDR3. Per the germline V gene, CDR1 is SNHLY and CDR2 is FYNNEI. The CDR3 coding sequence is TGTGCCAGCAGCCCTACCGGGACAGAGACCTACGAGCAGTACTTA. Residues: CASSPTGTETYEQYL.

In its sample, this clonotype was seen a few times. This rearrangement joins TRBV7-9 to TRBJ1-4; unclear D gene. CDR1 and CDR2 (germline): SEHNR, FQNEAQ (reference sequence). The V and J ends lost 1 base and 0 bases respectively, with 9 bases between them. This CDR3 spans 16 amino acids. DNA for the CDR3: TGTGCCAGCAGCTTAGGATGGGCAGCAACTAATGAAAAACTGTTTTTT. Its translation is CASSLGWAATNEKLFF.

A few counts support this clonotype. This rearrangement joins TRBV7-8 to TRBJ1-4, with 8 bases identical to TRBD1. Trimming removed 4 bases from V and 6 bases from J; junction bases left unmatched: 16. There are 18 residues in the CDR3. The V gene's germline CDR1 is SGHVS and CDR2 FQNEAQ. This CDR3 reads CASSSHGLRGQGDEKLFF. The CDR3 bases are TGTGCCAGCAGCTCCCACGGGCTCAGGGGGCAAGGGGATGAAAAACTGTTTTTT. Based on the CDR3 plus reference TRBV7-8 and TRBJ1-4, the full variable domain is GAGVSQSPRYKVAKRGQDVALRCDPISGHVSLFWYQQALGQGPEFLTYFQNEAQLDKSGLPSDRFFAERPEGSVSTLKIQRTQQEDSAVYLCASSSHGLRGQGDEKLFFGSGTQLSVL.

About this clonotype: A much more abundant neighbour one base away suggests this may be a read error. V usage is TRBV7-6 and J usage is TRBJ2-5; D gene uncertain. The germline V gene encodes CDR1 SGHVS and CDR2 FNYEAQ. The CDR3 runs to 15 residues. V gave up 5 bases and J gave up 5 bases, with 18 bases separating them. As DNA, the CDR3 is TGTGCCAGCAGCCGGGTCGGCAGGTGTGGCGAGACCCAGTACTTC. It translates to CASSRVGRCGETQYF.

This clonotype was recorded many times. The chain joins TRBV28 to TRBJ1-5, with D unresolved. Per germline, CDR1 MDHEN and CDR2 SYDVKM. The V and J ends lost 6 bases and 4 bases respectively, with 7 bases between them. The CDR3 is 12 residues long. As DNA, the CDR3 is TGTGCCAGCAGGCCCACTAATCAGCCCCAGCATTTT. Amino acids: CASRPTNQPQHF.

The V and J genes are TRBV24-1 and TRBJ2-5, with D tentatively TRBD2 (6 bases). This CDR3 spans 17 amino acids. V lost 3 bases to trimming and J lost 2 bases, with 18 bases between them. Looked up from germline, CDR1 is KGHDR and CDR2 is SFDVKD. The CDR3 here is CATSDPREAGAQETQYF. Written as DNA, the CDR3 is TGTGCCACCAGTGATCCCCGGGAAGCGGGTGCTCAAGAGACCCAGTACTTC.

This clonotype was counted between two and nine times. V is TRBV12-3 or TRBV12-4 and J is TRBJ2-1; D not certain. The CDR3 consists of 15 residues. V dropped 7 bases and J dropped 3 bases, with 16 bases sitting between them. This CDR3 is CASIPSTANYNEQFF. The CDR3, as DNA: TGTGCCAGCATCCCATCTACAGCAAACTACAATGAGCAGTTCTTC.

A note on this clonotype: One junction end does not reproduce the germline sequence, and a read error may be involved. The rearrangement links TRBV7-6 to TRBJ2-7, with 7 bases aligning to TRBD2. The CDR3 is 15 amino acids. Germline CDR1 is SGHVS and CDR2 is FNYEAQ. The chain's CDR3 is CASRLAPGGYYEQYF. The CDR3 coding sequence is TGTGCCAGCCGCTTAGCTCCGGGGGGATACTACGAGCAGTACTTC.

This rearrangement joins TRBV19 to TRBJ2-7; 10 positions match TRBD2. Germline V gene sequence: CDR1 LNHDA, CDR2 SQIVND (reference sequence). After removal of 6 bases from V and 6 bases from J, the junction contained 11 bases not matched to a gene. This CDR3 is 15 amino acids long. Here the CDR3 reads CASRRTAGGLSEQYF. In DNA form, the CDR3 reads TGTGCCAGTAGGAGAACAGCGGGAGGGCTGTCCGAGCAGTACTTC.

This clonotype was observed a few times. The chain joins TRBV23-1 to TRBJ1-1; D unresolved. Being an ORF, TRBV23-1 has a function that is uncertain. The CDR3 covers 19 residues. The ends were cut back, 0 bases at V and 1 base at J, with 21 bases in the middle. CDR3 DNA: TGCGCCAGCAGTCAATCTGAAGTACAGACCGACCCCAAGAACACTGAAGCTTTCTTT. This translates into CASSQSEVQTDPKNTEAFF.

This clonotype appeared a single time. CDR3 in amino acids: CASSPLRGVGDEKLFF. For the CDR3, the DNA is TGTGCCAGCAGTCCACTCAGGGGGGTCGGAGATGAAAAACTGTTTTTT. The rearrangement uses TRBV27 and TRBJ1-4, with 7 bases fitting TRBD1. Trimming at V came to 5 bases and at J to 6 bases, leaving 12 bases not matched to a gene. Germline V gene data show CDR1 as MNHEY and CDR2 as SMNVEV (reference sequence). The CDR3 loop spans 16 amino acids.

At least ten counts were recorded for this clonotype. The J gene is TRBJ1-1, the V gene TRBV6-1, with D unclear. The CDR3 is 13 amino acids. The V and J ends lost 1 base and 10 bases respectively, with 13 bases between them. Germline V gene data show CDR1 as MNHNS and CDR2 as SASEGT. The CDR3 here is CASSEEGLRTAFF. The CDR3 DNA reads as TGTGCCAGCAGTGAAGAAGGGCTGAGGACAGCTTTCTTT.

This clonotype appeared a few times. Here the CDR3 reads CASSPGQAEYGYTF. The DNA for the CDR3 is TGTGCCAGCAGTCCGGGACAGGCGGAGTATGGCTACACCTTC. This sequence joins TRBV27 and TRBJ1-2; 8 bases match TRBD1. From germline, CDR1 is MNHEY and CDR2 SMNVEV (reference sequence). Trimming at V came to 5 bases and at J to 5 bases, leaving 7 bases not matched to a gene. This CDR3 has 14 amino acids.

This clonotype was found a few times. The chain links TRBV19 to TRBJ2-4; D not certain. V lost 1 base, J lost 7 bases, and 14 bases lay in between. Per the germline V gene, CDR1 is LNHDA and CDR2 is SQIVND (reference sequence). The CDR3 has 15 amino acids. The CDR3, as DNA: TGTGCCAGTAGTATAGGGTTGGCCCCATTGAACATTCAGTACTTC. Its protein product is CASSIGLAPLNIQYF.

This clonotype occurred a few times. The chain recombines TRBV7-4 with TRBJ1-1, with 8 positions matching TRBD1. Germline-derived CDR1 and CDR2 are SGHVT and SQSDAQ. The trim removed 5 bases at V and 1 base at J, leaving 18 bases unmatched. This CDR3 region has 19 residues. The CDR3 loop reads CASSHPRPPQGAENTEAFF. The CDR3 DNA sequence: TGTGCCAGCAGCCACCCCCGCCCCCCTCAGGGGGCGGAGAACACTGAAGCTTTCTTT.

This clonotype has ten or more counts. The V gene is TRBV12-3 or TRBV12-4, the J gene TRBJ1-1, with D uncertain. The CDR3 loop spans 13 amino acids. Trimming took off 6 bases at V and 5 bases at J, with 13 bases between the two ends. CDR3 amino acids: CASSLGQITEAFF. CDR3 in DNA: TGTGCCAGCAGCCTCGGTCAGATTACTGAAGCTTTCTTT.

The CDR3 loop is CASSLPGARIAEAFF. The CDR3 DNA sequence: TGTGCCAGCAGTTTGCCCGGGGCGCGAATCGCTGAAGCTTTCTTT. V and J are TRBV28 and TRBJ1-1, with D maybe TRBD1 (5 bases). The CDR3 is 15 residues long. V gave up 3 bases and J gave up 6 bases, with 17 bases separating them. Germline V lookup: CDR1 MDHEN, CDR2 SYDVKM.

Regarding this clonotype: The junction differs from germline at one of its ends, possibly a read error. V is TRBV11-2 and J is TRBJ2-3, with TRBD2 matching 9 bases. This CDR3 contains 14 residues. Germline CDR1 SGHAT, CDR2 FQNNGV. CDR3 amino acids: CASSSPGGGGTKYF. The CDR3 region has the DNA TGTGCCAGCAGCTCCCCGGGCGGGGGGGGTACGAAGTATTTT.

This clonotype has just a few counts. The chain links TRBV19 to TRBJ1-5, with D tentatively TRBD1 (5 bases). Trimming removed 3 bases from V and 9 bases from J, with 18 bases in between. Germline-derived CDR1 and CDR2 are LNHDA and SQIVND (reference sequence). The CDR3 is 15 residues long. In DNA, the CDR3 is TGTGCCAGTAGTATCGCCCAGGGTGAAAGTCCGCCCCAGCATTTT. It specifies CASSIAQGESPPQHF.

This clonotype was counted a few times. The chain is built from TRBV19 and TRBJ1-1; the D is unclear. The CDR3 length is 13 residues. Trimming took off 5 bases at V and 4 bases at J, with 11 bases between the two ends. CDR1 is LNHDA, CDR2 SQIVND, per germline (reference sequence). CDR3 nucleotide sequence: TGTGCCAGTAGTTGGGATCCGCGCACTGAAGCTTTCTTT. This encodes CASSWDPRTEAFF. The whole variable domain, filled in from reference TRBV19 and TRBJ1-1, reads DGGITQSPKYLFRKEGQNVTLSCEQNLNHDAMYWYRQDPGQGLRLIYYSQIVNDFQKGDIAEGYSVSREKKESFPLTVTSAQKNPTAFYLCASSWDPRTEAFFGQGTRLTVV.

This chain links TRBV29-1 with TRBJ1-1; D possibly corresponds to TRBD1 (5 bases). The CDR3 consists of 13 residues. Germline CDR1 and CDR2: SQVTM and ANQGSEA. The germline V and J ends were trimmed by 4 bases and 4 bases, with 13 bases remaining between them. The CDR3 region has the DNA TGCAGCGTTGTGTGGGGGGGGAGCACTGAAGCTTTCTTT. Protein sequence: CSVVWGGSTEAFF. The complete variable domain, with remaining parts taken from reference TRBV29-1 and TRBJ1-1, reads SAVISQKPSRDICQRGTSLTIQCQVDSQVTMMFWYRQQPGQSLTLIATANQGSEATYESGFVIDKFPISRPNLTFSTLTVSNMSPEDSSIYLCSVVWGGSTEAFFGQGTRLTVV.

The chain carries TRBV5-1 and TRBJ2-7, with D possibly called TRBD1 or TRBD2 (6 bases each). This CDR3 has 15 amino acids. Trimming left V 0 bases short and J 2 bases short, with 12 bases between. The germline gives CDR1 SGHRS, CDR2 YFSETQ. This CDR3 reads CASSLDPGATYEQYF. The CDR3 DNA is TGCGCCAGCAGCTTGGATCCGGGGGCGACCTACGAGCAGTACTTC.

The chain combines TRBV7-6 with TRBJ1-1; D is ambiguous. Germline CDR1 reads SGHVS; CDR2 reads FNYEAQ. The CDR3 spans 14 residues. V was clipped by 6 bases and J by 1 base, with 12 bases between them. The DNA of the CDR3 is TGTGCCAGCAGACGCGAGGTTTCGAACACTGAAGCTTTCTTT. This gives the protein CASRREVSNTEAFF.